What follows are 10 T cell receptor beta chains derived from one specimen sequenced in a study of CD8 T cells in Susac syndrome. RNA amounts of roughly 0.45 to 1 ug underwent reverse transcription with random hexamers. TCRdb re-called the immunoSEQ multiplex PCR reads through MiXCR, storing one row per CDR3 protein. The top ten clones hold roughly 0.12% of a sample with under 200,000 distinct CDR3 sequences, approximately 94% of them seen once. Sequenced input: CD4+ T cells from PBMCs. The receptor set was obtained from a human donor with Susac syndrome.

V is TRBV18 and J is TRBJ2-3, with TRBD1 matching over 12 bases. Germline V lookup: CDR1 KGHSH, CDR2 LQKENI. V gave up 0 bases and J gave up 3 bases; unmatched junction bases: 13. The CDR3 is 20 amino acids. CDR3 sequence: CASSPPIKPGTGGRTDTQYF. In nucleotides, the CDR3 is TGTGCCAGCTCACCACCGATAAAACCCGGGACAGGGGGCCGGACAGATACGCAGTATTTT.

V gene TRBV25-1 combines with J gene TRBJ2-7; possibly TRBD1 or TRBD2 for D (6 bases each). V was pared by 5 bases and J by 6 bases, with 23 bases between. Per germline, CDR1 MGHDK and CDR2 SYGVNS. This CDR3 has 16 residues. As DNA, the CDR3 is TGTGCCAGCAGTCTAGAATGGGGGCTAGCGCGTTCCGAGCAGTACTTC. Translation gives CASSLEWGLARSEQYF.

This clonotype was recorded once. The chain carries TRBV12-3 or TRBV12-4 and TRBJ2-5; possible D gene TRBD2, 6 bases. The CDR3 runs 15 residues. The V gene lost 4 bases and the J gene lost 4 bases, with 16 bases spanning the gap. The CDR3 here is CASSSPGLGGETQYF. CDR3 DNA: TGTGCCAGCAGTTCGCCGGGACTGGGCGGAGAGACCCAGTACTTC.

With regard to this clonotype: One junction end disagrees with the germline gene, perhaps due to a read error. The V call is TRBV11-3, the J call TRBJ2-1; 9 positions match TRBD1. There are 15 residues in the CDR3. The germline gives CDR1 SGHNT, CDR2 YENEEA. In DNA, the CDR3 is TGTGCCAGCAGCTCGGGACAGGGCTCCAACAATGAGCAGTTCTTC. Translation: CASSSGQGSNNEQFF.

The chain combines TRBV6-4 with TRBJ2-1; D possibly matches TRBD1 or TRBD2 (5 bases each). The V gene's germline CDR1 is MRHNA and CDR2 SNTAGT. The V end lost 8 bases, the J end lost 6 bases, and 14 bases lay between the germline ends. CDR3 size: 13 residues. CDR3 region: CASSRDAGNEQFF. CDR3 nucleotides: TGTGCCAGCTCCCGGGACGCGGGCAATGAGCAGTTCTTC.

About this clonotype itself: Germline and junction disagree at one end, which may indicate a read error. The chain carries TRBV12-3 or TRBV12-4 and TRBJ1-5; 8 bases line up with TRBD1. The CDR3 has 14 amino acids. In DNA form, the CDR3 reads TGTGCCAGCAGTTTGGCAGGGGGCAGTCAGCTCCAGCATTTT. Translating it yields CASSLAGGSQLQHF.

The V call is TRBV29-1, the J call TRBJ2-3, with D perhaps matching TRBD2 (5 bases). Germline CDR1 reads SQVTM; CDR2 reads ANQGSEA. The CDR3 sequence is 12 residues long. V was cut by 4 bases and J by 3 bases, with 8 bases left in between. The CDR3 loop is CSVVEGTDTQYF. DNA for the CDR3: TGCAGCGTTGTAGAGGGAACAGATACGCAGTATTTT.

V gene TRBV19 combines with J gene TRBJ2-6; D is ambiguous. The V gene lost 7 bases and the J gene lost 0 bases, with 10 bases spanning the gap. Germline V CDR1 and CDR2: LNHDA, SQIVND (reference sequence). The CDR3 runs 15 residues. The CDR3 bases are TGTGCCAGTAACCCCGCCAGCTCTGGGGCCAACGTCCTGACTTTC. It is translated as CASNPASSGANVLTF.

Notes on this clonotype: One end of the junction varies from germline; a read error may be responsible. The CDR3 coding sequence is TGTGCCAGCAGTTACCCGTCAAGGACTAGCTTGTCCTTC. Translated: CASSYPSRTSLSF. The chain carries TRBV6-2 or TRBV6-3 and TRBJ2-1; 8 bases map to TRBD2. CDR3 length equals 13 residues. CDR1 and CDR2 from the germline V gene are MNHEY and SVGEGT.

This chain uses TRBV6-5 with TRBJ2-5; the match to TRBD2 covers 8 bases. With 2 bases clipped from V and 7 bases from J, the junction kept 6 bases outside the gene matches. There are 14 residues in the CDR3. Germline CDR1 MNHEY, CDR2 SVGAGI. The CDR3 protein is CASSYREGGLTQYF. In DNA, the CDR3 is TGTGCCAGCAGTTACCGGGAGGGAGGGCTGACCCAGTACTTC.